These T cell receptor beta chains were read from a single sample in a study of T cells after yellow fever vaccination. One entry per CDR3 protein results from TCRdb running MiXCR on the 5' RACE reads. Counted here are approximately 130,000 distinct CDR3 sequences, around 15% occurring once; the ten biggest clones make up 43%. Sequences were derived from CD8+ T cells sorted from PBMCs, sampled 5 days after the yellow fever booster vaccination. The receptors originated from a man aged 18 to 30 who received the YFV17D yellow fever vaccine. Both conserved end residues are part of each CDR3. A D gene is named only where the DNA matches it firmly. Some rows have no size entry. The others give once, few or many, or a class for an expanded clone.

D: NA; size: few; V: TRBV7-8; J: TRBJ2-2; DNA: TGTGCCAGCAGCTTGCCGGCAGCCTATGGCACCGGGGAGCTGTTTTTT; CDR3: CASSLPAAYGTGELFF
D: TRBD1; size: few; V: TRBV7-9; J: TRBJ2-1; DNA: TGTGCCAGCAGCCTGACGAGAGGGGGCCACAATGAGCAGTTCTTC; CDR3: CASSLTRGGHNEQFF
D: TRBD1; size: many; V: TRBV10-3; J: TRBJ1-1; DNA: TGTGCCATCAGTGATGACAGGGACAACACTGAAGCTTTCTTT; CDR3: CAISDDRDNTEAFF
D: TRBD1; size: many; V: TRBV4-1; J: TRBJ2-7; DNA: TGCGCCAGCAGCCCAACCGGGACAGGGGTCGTCGAGCAGTACTTC; CDR3: CASSPTGTGVVEQYF
D: TRBD1; size: few; V: TRBV4-2; J: TRBJ2-5; DNA: TGTGCCAGCAGCCAAGGAGGGGGCGGGGAGACCCAGTACTTC; CDR3: CASSQGGGGETQYF
D: TRBD1; size: NA; V: TRBV4-1; J: TRBJ2-1; DNA: TGCGCCAGCAGCCAAGACCCCTTGAGGGGGCGGTTCAATGAGCAGTTCTTC; CDR3: CASSQDPLRGRFNEQFF
D: TRBD1; size: NA; V: TRBV25-1; J: TRBJ1-5; DNA: TGTGCCAGCAGTGCCTGGGGGACAGGGGTCCCCTCTTATAGCAATCAGCCCCAGCATTTT; CDR3: CASSAWGTGVPSYSNQPQHF
D: TRBD1; size: NA; V: TRBV4-1; J: TRBJ1-1; DNA: TGCGCCAGCAGCCAACGGGGACTGACAGGGAGGAGGCCTGAAGCTTTCTTT; CDR3: CASSQRGLTGRRPEAFF
D: NA; size: NA; V: TRBV5-4; J: TRBJ2-7; DNA: TGTGCCAGCAGCTGGGATTACGAGCAGTACTTC; CDR3: CASSWDYEQYF
D: TRBD2; size: few; V: TRBV4-1; J: TRBJ2-2; DNA: TGCGCCAGCAGCCACGCGCCTAGCGGGGGGACCTCCGGGGAGCTGTTTTTT; CDR3: CASSHAPSGGTSGELFF
D: TRBD1; size: few; V: TRBV12-3/TRBV12-4; J: TRBJ2-7; DNA: TGTGCCAGCAGTCTCGGACAGGGGACGACCTACGAGCAGTACTTC; CDR3: CASSLGQGTTYEQYF
D: NA; size: few; V: TRBV6-2/TRBV6-3; J: TRBJ2-2; DNA: TGTGCCGCCAGGCGGGGTCCCGGGGAGCTGTTTTTT; CDR3: CAARRGPGELFF
D: NA; size: many; V: TRBV7-2; J: TRBJ2-1; DNA: TGTGCCAGCAGCTTAGCGGGGTATAGGCAGTTCTTC; CDR3: CASSLAGYRQFF
D: NA; size: NA; V: TRBV5-1; J: TRBJ1-1; DNA: TGCGCCAGCAGCAGTGCCCATAACACTGAAGCTTTCTTT; CDR3: CASSSAHNTEAFF
D: NA; size: NA; V: TRBV7-8; J: TRBJ2-1; DNA: TGTGCCAGCAGCCCCGGGGTGACGGACCCCTACAATGAGCAGTTCTTC; CDR3: CASSPGVTDPYNEQFF
D: NA; size: few; V: TRBV7-3; J: TRBJ2-1; DNA: TGTGCCAGCAGCCCACATGACAGGTACTATGAGCAGTTCTTC; CDR3: CASSPHDRYYEQFF
D: NA; size: few; V: TRBV5-1; J: TRBJ1-1; DNA: TGCGCCAGCACCCAATATGGCAGTGAGATGAACACTGAAGCTTTCTTT; CDR3: CASTQYGSEMNTEAFF
D: NA; size: NA; V: TRBV7-9; J: TRBJ1-4; DNA: TGTGCCAGCAGCCCCCTGGGAGAAAAACTGTTTTTT; CDR3: CASSPLGEKLFF
D: TRBD1; size: NA; V: TRBV6-5; J: TRBJ1-1; DNA: TGTGCCAGCAGTTACCCAGGACAGGGGGTCTACCACTACCGGGAGACTGAAGCTTTCTTT; CDR3: CASSYPGQGVYHYRETEAFF
D: NA; size: few; V: TRBV12-3/TRBV12-4; J: TRBJ1-5; DNA: TGTGCCAGCAGCCCTAACGACAGCAATCAGCCCCAGCATTTT; CDR3: CASSPNDSNQPQHF
D: NA; size: few; V: TRBV27; J: TRBJ1-5; DNA: TGTGCCAGCAGTCCCCACCGGGACGGAAGGGTGATCAATCAGCCCCAGCATTTT; CDR3: CASSPHRDGRVINQPQHF
D: TRBD1; size: NA; V: TRBV7-8; J: TRBJ1-5; DNA: TGTGCCAGCAGCCTAGACAGGGATAACCCTTATAGCAATCAGCCCCAGCATTTT; CDR3: CASSLDRDNPYSNQPQHF
D: NA; size: NA; V: TRBV3-1; J: TRBJ1-1; DNA: TGTGCCAGCAGCCAAGAGTTGAATCCTGAAGCTTTCTTT; CDR3: CASSQELNPEAFF
D: NA; size: NA; V: TRBV7-9; J: TRBJ1-6; DNA: TGTGCCAGCAGGAATAAGGGGGGGGAAGGGAACAATTCACCCCTCCACTTT; CDR3: CASRNKGGEGNNSPLHF
D: NA; size: many; V: TRBV7-9; J: TRBJ1-1; DNA: TGCGCCAGCAGCTTGGTCGGGAACACTGAAGCTTTCTTT; CDR3: CASSLVGNTEAFF
D: NA; size: NA; V: TRBV5-4; J: TRBJ2-3; DNA: TGTGCCAGCAGCTACTTCACAGATACGCAGTATTTT; CDR3: CASSYFTDTQYF
D: NA; size: few; V: TRBV12-3/TRBV12-4; J: TRBJ2-7; DNA: TGTGCCAGCAGTTTTTCCTATTCTCCCTACGAGCAGTACTTC; CDR3: CASSFSYSPYEQYF
D: NA; size: few; V: TRBV12-5; J: TRBJ1-2; DNA: TGTGCTAGTGGCCCCGCTCGGGGGGTCCACTATGGCTACACCTTC; CDR3: CASGPARGVHYGYTF
D: NA; size: few; V: TRBV9; J: TRBJ1-2; DNA: TGTGCCAGCAGCGTAGGGGACTCTAACTATGGCTACACCTTC; CDR3: CASSVGDSNYGYTF
D: TRBD2; size: NA; V: TRBV12-3/TRBV12-4; J: TRBJ2-1; DNA: TGTGCCAGCAGTCCATCACTAGCGGGGGAGTTCAATGAGCAGTTCTTC; CDR3: CASSPSLAGEFNEQFF
D: TRBD1; size: NA; V: TRBV30; J: TRBJ1-5; DNA: TGTGCCTGGGGAACCGGGACAGGGGCCAATCAGCCCCAGCATTTT; CDR3: CAWGTGTGANQPQHF
D: TRBD1; size: NA; V: TRBV19; J: TRBJ1-6; DNA: TGTGCCAGTAGGCGACAGGGAATGGGTAATTCACCCCTCCACTTT; CDR3: CASRRQGMGNSPLHF
D: NA; size: NA; V: TRBV4-1; J: TRBJ2-7; DNA: TGCGCCAGCAGCCAAGACTGGGGGGCCGGGCGCGAGCAGTACTTC; CDR3: CASSQDWGAGREQYF
D: TRBD1; size: few; V: TRBV4-1; J: TRBJ1-5; DNA: TGCGCCAGCAGCCGGGACAGGGATTATCAGCCCCAGCATTTT; CDR3: CASSRDRDYQPQHF
D: NA; size: few; V: TRBV12-3/TRBV12-4; J: TRBJ2-3; DNA: TGTGCCAGCACCCCCCGGTTGAACACAGATACGCAGTATTTT; CDR3: CASTPRLNTDTQYF
D: NA; size: NA; V: TRBV5-5; J: TRBJ2-5; DNA: TGTGCCAGCAGCTTGCTGCAAGAGACCCAGTACTTC; CDR3: CASSLLQETQYF
D: NA; size: many; V: TRBV20-1; J: TRBJ1-5; DNA: TGCAGTGCTAGAGATTCCCAGGGATTATGGAATCAGCCCCAGCATTTT; CDR3: CSARDSQGLWNQPQHF
D: TRBD1; size: NA; V: TRBV6-2/TRBV6-3; J: TRBJ2-1; DNA: TGTGCCAGCAGTGGGACAGGGTCTATTAATGAGCAGTTCTTC; CDR3: CASSGTGSINEQFF
D: NA; size: NA; V: TRBV5-4; J: TRBJ2-2; DNA: TGTGCCAGCAGCCCTTCGGTGGGGGACACCGGGGAGCTGTTTTTT; CDR3: CASSPSVGDTGELFF
D: NA; size: NA; V: TRBV15; J: TRBJ2-2; DNA: TGTGCCACCAGCAGAGATGGGACGCCTGGCACCGGGGAGCTGTTTTTT; CDR3: CATSRDGTPGTGELFF
D: NA; size: few; V: TRBV5-4; J: TRBJ1-1; DNA: TGTGCCAGCAGCTTTGGGGGGGCAGAGAACACTGAAGCTTTCTTT; CDR3: CASSFGGAENTEAFF
D: NA; size: NA; V: TRBV29-1; J: TRBJ1-2; DNA: TGCAGCGTCGGAGAGCGGGGACCGAACTATGGCTACACCTTC; CDR3: CSVGERGPNYGYTF
D: NA; size: few; V: TRBV11-2; J: TRBJ2-3; DNA: TGTGCCAGCAGCTTCTTAGATACGCAGTATTTT; CDR3: CASSFLDTQYF
D: TRBD1; size: NA; V: TRBV4-1; J: TRBJ1-5; DNA: TGCGCCAGCAGCCAAGTCTACCGGGACAGGGGCGATCAGCCCCAGCATTTT; CDR3: CASSQVYRDRGDQPQHF
D: TRBD2; size: NA; V: TRBV24-1; J: TRBJ2-3; DNA: TGTGCCACCAGTGATAGGGTAGCGGGGGGCGCTAGCACAGATACGCAGTATTTT; CDR3: CATSDRVAGGASTDTQYF
D: NA; size: NA; V: TRBV7-2; J: TRBJ2-2; DNA: TGTGCCAGCAGCTTAGCGGGGGAGCGGGAGCTGTTTTTT; CDR3: CASSLAGERELFF
D: NA; size: few; V: TRBV15; J: TRBJ1-1; DNA: TGTGCCACCAGCAGCGGGACGGGTGAAGCTTTCTTT; CDR3: CATSSGTGEAFF
D: NA; size: many; V: TRBV6-2/TRBV6-3; J: TRBJ2-7; DNA: TGTGCCAGCAGTTCCCAATCTTACGAGCAGTACTTC; CDR3: CASSSQSYEQYF
D: TRBD1; size: NA; V: TRBV29-1; J: TRBJ1-2; DNA: TGCAGCGTTGATGGTAGGGGGCACGGCTATGGCTACACCTTC; CDR3: CSVDGRGHGYGYTF
D: NA; size: many; V: TRBV5-1; J: TRBJ1-6; DNA: TGCGCCAGCAGCGAGAGTATCGAGGTCTCTAGTTCACCCCTCCACTTT; CDR3: CASSESIEVSSSPLHF
D: NA; size: NA; V: TRBV4-3; J: TRBJ1-2; DNA: TGCGCCAGCAGCCAAGATACCGGTCCAGGGAATAACTATGGCTACACCTTC; CDR3: CASSQDTGPGNNYGYTF
D: TRBD2; size: NA; V: TRBV29-1; J: TRBJ2-7; DNA: TGCAGCGTTGAAAGGGACCGACTAGCGGGGGGCTCCTACGAGCAGTACTTC; CDR3: CSVERDRLAGGSYEQYF
D: TRBD2; size: NA; V: TRBV5-1; J: TRBJ2-2; DNA: TGCGCCAGCAGCTTGTTTGGCGGGGGAGTGAACACCGGGGAGCTGTTTTTT; CDR3: CASSLFGGGVNTGELFF
D: NA; size: few; V: TRBV9; J: TRBJ1-2; DNA: TGTGCCAGCAGCGTAGACGACAGGAACTATGGCTACACCTTC; CDR3: CASSVDDRNYGYTF
D: NA; size: few; V: TRBV7-2; J: TRBJ1-6; DNA: TGTGCCAGCAGCTTAGAATTGGCGTTGTGGGGCAATTCACCCCTCCACTTT; CDR3: CASSLELALWGNSPLHF